The T cell receptor beta chain described here comes from a study of response to subunit inactivated influenza vaccine. TCRdb re-analysed the RT-PCR reads in MiXCR, keeping a single row per CDR3 protein. The repertoire holds 200,000 to 300,000 distinct CDR3 sequences, 12% seen once, with approximately 8.4% in the top ten. The sample was non-naive T cells sorted from PBMCs, taken 14 to 15 days before vaccination. The clonotype originates from a man over 45 who received an inactivated influenza vaccine.

This CDR3 is CASSLPGFPGELFF. CDR3 bases: TGTGCCAGCAGTTTACCAGGGTTTCCCGGGGAGCTGTTTTTT. The rearrangement links TRBV28 to TRBJ2-2; perhaps TRBD1 as D (5 bases). The V end lost 2 bases, the J end lost 6 bases, and 10 bases lay between the germline ends. Per the germline V gene, CDR1 is MDHEN and CDR2 is SYDVKM. There are 14 residues in the CDR3.